This TCR beta chain was sequenced during a study of neurological immune-mediated disorders. The sample's time point: longitudinal time-point 2. A total of 2 million PBMCs stored at -80 degrees C provided the unsorted libraries. A single run covered 15-18 subjects with over 190 million TCR-beta sequences. TCRdb redid the calling of the 5' RACE reads with MiXCR, one entry per CDR3 protein. The table has about 49,000 distinct CDR3 sequences, roughly 14% seen once. The germline CDR1 and CDR2 sequences are SGHRS and YFSETQ. This CDR3 comprises 17 residues. V was clipped by 0 bases and J by 4 bases, with 16 bases between them. This clonotype came up many times.

The clonotype was recovered from a male donor with HTLV-1-associated myelopathy (HAM/TSP). The rearrangement uses TRBV5-1 and TRBJ2-2; D remains unclear. Sequenced material: PBMCs. In nucleotides, the CDR3 is TGCGCCAGCAGCTTGGGGGTACCATCTCCCCCCACCGGGGAGCTGTTTTTT. This encodes CASSLGVPSPPTGELFF.